This T cell receptor (beta chain) was profiled in a study of blood T cell repertoires in COVID-19. Study overall: Material from acute and convalescent COVID-19 was sourced from the United States, Italy and Spain. PBMCs, B-cell-depleted T cells, or T cells provided the cDNA or gDNA that made up the material.

How the authors handled the data: Amplification with reference gene primers provided the estimates of nucleated cell counts. The method was immunoSEQ multiplex PCR; TCRdb's version includes in-frame clones alone and lacks a portion of them. V, J and clone size reflect that table, while D and trimming were determined from the DNA. The table lists about 220,000 clones, about 80% of them singletons. This CDR3 comprises 16 residues. V dropped 1 base and J dropped 10; count of bases not matched to a gene: 12. From germline, CDR1 is SGHNT and CDR2 YENEEA. The sequence was obtained from a woman in her sixties with acute or convalescent COVID-19. The J gene is TRBJ2-1, the V gene TRBV11-3, with 8 bases lining up with TRBD2. Input material: peripheral blood. CDR3 DNA sequence: TGTGCCAGCAGCTTAGGTACTAGCGGTTCCCGGGAGGAGCAGTTCTTC. Protein: CASSLGTSGSREEQFF.